These 10 T cell receptor beta chains came from one sample sequenced in a study of blood T cells in healthy people across ages. Using a J-beta primer mix together with a sample-barcoded 5' primer, a second PCR was run for about 6 to 12 cycles. One entry per CDR3 protein results from TCRdb running MiXCR on the 5' RACE reads. Here the sample spans 850,000 to 1,300,000 distinct CDR3 sequences, 40% to 50% being singletons. The specimen sequenced was blood. The receptors here all came from a woman in her sixties or seventies in good health.

The chain employs TRBV28 and TRBJ2-1, with 13 nucleotides matching TRBD2. The DNA end is a closer match to TRBJ2-7, so the J assignment may be wrong. The CDR3 extends over 14 amino acids. CDR1 MDHEN and CDR2 SYDVKM come from the germline V gene. The CDR3 nucleotides are TGTGCCATCCAACTAGCGGGAGGGCCCAATGAGCAGTACTTC. Protein: CAIQLAGGPNEQYF.

The chain uses TRBV20-1 and TRBJ2-4; D ambiguous. The CDR3 totals 14 residues. Germline V gene lookup returns CDR1 DFQATT and CDR2 SNEGSKA (reference sequence). V lost 6 bases and J lost 0, with 12 bases in between. The CDR3 bases are TGCAGTGCGACTCTCGTTGTAGCCAAAAACATTCAGTACTTC. Encoded protein: CSATLVVAKNIQYF.

Notes on this clonotype: An end of the junction differs from the germline gene, which may be a read error. The V call is TRBV5-6, the J call TRBJ2-5; TRBD1 matches 7 bases. This CDR3 is built from 15 residues. Per germline, CDR1 SGHDT and CDR2 YYEEEE. The CDR3 DNA sequence: TGTGCCAGCAGCTTGAGTTTAAGGGGGCGAGAGACCCAGTACTTT. Protein product: CASSLSLRGRETQYF.

This clonotype was observed a few times. The rearrangement joins TRBV7-2 to TRBJ2-5; D remains unclear. CDR1 SGHTA and CDR2 FQGNSA come from the germline V gene. CDR3 length equals 13 residues. V was trimmed by 7 bases and J by 1 base, leaving 10 bases between them. CDR3 amino acids: CASMGKGQETQYF. The CDR3 region has the DNA TGTGCCAGCATGGGTAAGGGCCAAGAGACCCAGTACTTC. Combining the CDR3 with reference TRBV7-2 and TRBJ2-5 gives the whole variable domain GAGVSQSPSNKVTEKGKDVELRCDPISGHTALYWYRQSLGQGLEFLIYFQGNSAPDKSGLPSDRFSAERTGGSVSTLTIQRTQQEDSAVYLCASMGKGQETQYFGPGTRLLVL.

The chain uses TRBV2 and TRBJ2-4, with unresolved D. The V gene's germline CDR1 is SNHLY and CDR2 FYNNEI. CDR3 length: 12 amino acids. With 6 bases removed from V and 13 bases from J, the gap between germline ends came to 16 bases. CDR3 sequence: CASRKDVSEQYF. In nucleotides, the CDR3 is TGTGCCAGCAGGAAGGACGTCTCGGAGCAGTACTTC. Supplemented by reference TRBV2 and TRBJ2-4, the full variable domain reads EPEVTQTPSHQVTQMGQEVILRCVPISNHLYFYWYRQILGQKVEFLVSFYNNEISEKSEIFDDQFSVERPDGSNFTLKIRSTKLEDSAMYFCASRKDVSEQYFGAGTRLSVL.

This clonotype was seen a handful of times. CDR3 sequence (DNA): TGTGCCAGCAGCCAAGGACAGGCTAACTATGGCTACACCTTC. Translated, it gives CASSQGQANYGYTF. The J gene is TRBJ1-2, the V gene TRBV3-1, with a possible D match to TRBD1 (6 bases). The CDR3 has 14 residues. V was shortened by 1 base and J by 0 bases, with 6 bases between the two germline ends. Germline V lookup: CDR1 LGHDT, CDR2 YNNKEL (reference sequence).

This clonotype occurred a few times. The V gene is TRBV10-3, the J gene TRBJ2-1; 7 nucleotides line up with TRBD2. The germline gives CDR1 ENHRY, CDR2 SYGVKD. V shed 6 bases and J 8 bases; nucleotides not matched to a gene: 4. This CDR3 is 12 amino acids long. CDR3 sequence reads: CAIRGTNDEQFF. The CDR3 nucleotides read TGTGCCATCAGGGGGACTAACGATGAGCAGTTCTTC.

The chain uses TRBV6-1 and TRBJ2-7; 8 bases align to TRBD1. In germline, CDR1 is MNHNS, CDR2 SASEGT. V lost 2 bases and J lost 7; bases outside the gene matches: 7. The CDR3 consists of 14 residues. The CDR3 region has the DNA TGTGCCAGCAGTGAACCAGACAGGGGCAATGAGCAGTACTTC. It specifies CASSEPDRGNEQYF.

The rearrangement uses TRBV5-1 and TRBJ2-7; perhaps TRBD1 as D (6 bases). The CDR3 sequence is 15 residues long. V lost 2 bases and J 7 bases, leaving 19 bases between the germline ends. Germline CDR1 reads SGHRS; CDR2 reads YFSETQ. CDR3 loop: CASSLDRRDYNEQYF. The CDR3 DNA reads as TGCGCCAGCAGCTTAGACAGGAGAGATTACAATGAGCAGTACTTC.

This chain joins TRBV25-1 and TRBJ2-1; 7 bases map to TRBD2. The CDR3 runs 20 residues. CDR1 is MGHDK, CDR2 SYGVNS, per germline. After removal of 4 bases from V and 4 bases from J, the junction contained 22 bases not matched to a gene. The CDR3 coding sequence is TGTGCCAGCAGTGCTGGAAGGGGTGGGGAGGGCCGGGTCGTTTACAATGAGCAGTTCTTC. This codes for CASSAGRGGEGRVVYNEQFF.